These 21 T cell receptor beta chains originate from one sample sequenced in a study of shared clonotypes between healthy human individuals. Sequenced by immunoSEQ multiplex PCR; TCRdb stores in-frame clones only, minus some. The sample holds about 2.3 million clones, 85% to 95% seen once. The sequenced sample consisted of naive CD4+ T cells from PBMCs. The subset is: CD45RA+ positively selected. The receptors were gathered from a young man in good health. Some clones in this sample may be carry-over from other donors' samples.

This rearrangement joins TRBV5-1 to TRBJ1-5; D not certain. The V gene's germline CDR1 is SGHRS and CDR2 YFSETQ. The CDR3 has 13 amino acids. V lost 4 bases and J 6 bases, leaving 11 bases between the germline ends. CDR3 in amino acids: CASSEQGSQPQHF. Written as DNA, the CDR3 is TGCGCCAGCAGCGAGCAAGGGAGTCAGCCCCAGCATTTT. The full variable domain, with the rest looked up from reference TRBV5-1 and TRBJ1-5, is KAGVTQTPRYLIKTRGQQVTLSCSPISGHRSVSWYQQTPGQGLQFLFEYFSETQRNKGNFPGRFSGRQFSNSRSEMNVSTLELGDSALYLCASSEQGSQPQHFGDGTRLSIL.

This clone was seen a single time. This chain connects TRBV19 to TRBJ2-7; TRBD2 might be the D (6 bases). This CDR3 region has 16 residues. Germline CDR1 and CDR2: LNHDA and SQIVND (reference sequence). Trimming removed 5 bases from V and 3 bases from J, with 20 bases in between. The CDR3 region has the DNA TGTGCCAGTAGTCCCGCGGGGAAGATGACGTACTACGAGCAGTACTTC. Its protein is CASSPAGKMTYYEQYF. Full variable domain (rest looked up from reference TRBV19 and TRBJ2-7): DGGITQSPKYLFRKEGQNVTLSCEQNLNHDAMYWYRQDPGQGLRLIYYSQIVNDFQKGDIAEGYSVSREKKESFPLTVTSAQKNPTAFYLCASSPAGKMTYYEQYFGPGTRLTVT.

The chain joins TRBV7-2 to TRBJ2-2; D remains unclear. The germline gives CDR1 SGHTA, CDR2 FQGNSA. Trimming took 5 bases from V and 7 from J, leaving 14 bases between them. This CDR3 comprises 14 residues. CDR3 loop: CASSPPRTGGELFF. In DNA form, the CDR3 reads TGTGCCAGCAGCCCTCCAAGGACGGGCGGGGAGCTGTTTTTT.

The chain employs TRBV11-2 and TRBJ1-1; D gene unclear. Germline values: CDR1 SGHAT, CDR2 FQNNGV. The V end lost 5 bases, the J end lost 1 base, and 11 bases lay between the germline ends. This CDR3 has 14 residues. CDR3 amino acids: CASSPLSANTEAFF. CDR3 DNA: TGTGCCAGCAGCCCCCTGAGTGCGAACACTGAAGCTTTCTTT.

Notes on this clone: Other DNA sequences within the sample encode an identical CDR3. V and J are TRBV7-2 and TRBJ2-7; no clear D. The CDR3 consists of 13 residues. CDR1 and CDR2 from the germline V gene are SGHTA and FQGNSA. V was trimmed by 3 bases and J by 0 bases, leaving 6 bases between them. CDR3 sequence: CASSLPGSYEQYF. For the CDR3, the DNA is TGTGCCAGCAGCTTGCCCGGCTCCTACGAGCAGTACTTC.

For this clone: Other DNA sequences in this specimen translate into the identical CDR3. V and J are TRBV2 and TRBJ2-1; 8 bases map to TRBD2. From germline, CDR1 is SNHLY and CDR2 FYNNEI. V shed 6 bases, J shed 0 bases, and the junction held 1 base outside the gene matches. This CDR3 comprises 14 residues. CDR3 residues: CASRGTSSYNEQFF. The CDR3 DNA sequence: TGTGCCAGCAGGGGGACTAGCTCCTACAATGAGCAGTTCTTC.

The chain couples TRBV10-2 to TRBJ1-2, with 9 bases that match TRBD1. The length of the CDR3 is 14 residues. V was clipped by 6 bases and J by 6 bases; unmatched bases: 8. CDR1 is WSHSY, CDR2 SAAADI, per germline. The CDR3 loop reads CASRLQGAVDGYTF. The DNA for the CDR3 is TGCGCCAGCAGATTACAGGGGGCGGTAGATGGCTACACCTTC.

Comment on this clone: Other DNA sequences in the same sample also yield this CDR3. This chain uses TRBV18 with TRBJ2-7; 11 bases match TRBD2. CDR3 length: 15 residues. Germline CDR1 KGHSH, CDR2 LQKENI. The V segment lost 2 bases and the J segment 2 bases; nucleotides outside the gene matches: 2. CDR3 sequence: CASSPGTSGPYEQYF. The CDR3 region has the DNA TGTGCCAGCTCACCAGGGACTAGCGGCCCCTACGAGCAGTACTTC. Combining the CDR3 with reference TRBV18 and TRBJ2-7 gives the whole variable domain NAGVMQNPRHLVRRRGQEARLRCSPMKGHSHVYWYRQLPEEGLKFMVYLQKENIIDESGMPKERFSAEFPKEGPSILRIQQVVRGDSAAYFCASSPGTSGPYEQYFGPGTRLTVT.

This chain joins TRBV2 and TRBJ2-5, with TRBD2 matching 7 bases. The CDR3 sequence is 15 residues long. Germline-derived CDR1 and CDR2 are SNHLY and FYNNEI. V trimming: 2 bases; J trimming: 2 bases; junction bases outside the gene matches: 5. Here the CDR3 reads CASSELSAGQETQYF. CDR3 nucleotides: TGTGCCAGCAGTGAATTGTCAGCGGGGCAAGAGACCCAGTACTTC.

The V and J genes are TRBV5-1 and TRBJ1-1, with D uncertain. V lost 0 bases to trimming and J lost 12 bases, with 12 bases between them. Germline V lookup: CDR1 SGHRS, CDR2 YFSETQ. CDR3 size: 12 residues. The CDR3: CASSLVGWETFF. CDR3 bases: TGCGCCAGCAGCTTGGTGGGGTGGGAGACTTTCTTT. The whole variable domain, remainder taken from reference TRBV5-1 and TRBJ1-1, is KAGVTQTPRYLIKTRGQQVTLSCSPISGHRSVSWYQQTPGQGLQFLFEYFSETQRNKGNFPGRFSGRQFSNSRSEMNVSTLELGDSALYLCASSLVGWETFFGQGTRLTVV.

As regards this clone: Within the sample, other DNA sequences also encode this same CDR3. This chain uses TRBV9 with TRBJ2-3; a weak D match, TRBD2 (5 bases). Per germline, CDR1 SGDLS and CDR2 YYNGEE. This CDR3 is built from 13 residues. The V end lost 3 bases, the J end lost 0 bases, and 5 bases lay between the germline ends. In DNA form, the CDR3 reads TGTGCCAGCAGCGGGACTAGCACAGATACGCAGTATTTT. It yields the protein CASSGTSTDTQYF. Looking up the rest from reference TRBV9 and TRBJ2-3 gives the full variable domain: DSGVTQTPKHLITATGQRVTLRCSPRSGDLSVYWYQQSLDQGLQFLIQYYNGEERAKGNILERFSAQQFPDLHSELNLSSLELGDSALYFCASSGTSTDTQYFGPGTRLTVL.

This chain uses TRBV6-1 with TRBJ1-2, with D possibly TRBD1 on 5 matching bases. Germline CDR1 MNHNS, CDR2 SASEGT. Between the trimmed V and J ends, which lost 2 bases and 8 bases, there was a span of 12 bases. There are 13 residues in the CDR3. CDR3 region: CASSESAGLGYTF. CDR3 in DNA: TGTGCCAGCAGTGAATCGGCGGGGCTGGGCTACACCTTC.

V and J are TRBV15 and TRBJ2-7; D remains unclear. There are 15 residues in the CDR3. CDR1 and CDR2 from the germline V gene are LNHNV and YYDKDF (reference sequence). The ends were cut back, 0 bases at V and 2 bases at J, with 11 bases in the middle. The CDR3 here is CATSRDSSGPYEQYF. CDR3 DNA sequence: TGTGCCACCAGCAGAGATAGTAGTGGCCCCTACGAGCAGTACTTC.

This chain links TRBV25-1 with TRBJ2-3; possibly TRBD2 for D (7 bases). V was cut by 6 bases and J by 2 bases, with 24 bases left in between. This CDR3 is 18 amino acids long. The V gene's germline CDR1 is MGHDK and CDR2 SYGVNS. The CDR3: CASRVASGAGANTDTQYF. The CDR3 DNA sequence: TGTGCCAGCAGAGTAGCCTCGGGGGCGGGGGCAAACACAGATACGCAGTATTTT. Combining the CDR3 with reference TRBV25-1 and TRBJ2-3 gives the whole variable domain EADIYQTPRYLVIGTGKKITLECSQTMGHDKMYWYQQDPGMELHLIHYSYGVNSTEKGDLSSESTVSRIRTEHFPLTLESARPSHTSQYLCASRVASGAGANTDTQYFGPGTRLTVL.

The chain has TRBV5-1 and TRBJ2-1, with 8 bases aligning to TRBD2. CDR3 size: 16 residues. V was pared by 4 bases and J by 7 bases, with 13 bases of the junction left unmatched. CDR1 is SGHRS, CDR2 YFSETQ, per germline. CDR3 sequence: CASSEVAGRGTNEQFF. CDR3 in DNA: TGCGCCAGCAGCGAAGTAGCGGGAAGGGGCACGAATGAGCAGTTCTTC.

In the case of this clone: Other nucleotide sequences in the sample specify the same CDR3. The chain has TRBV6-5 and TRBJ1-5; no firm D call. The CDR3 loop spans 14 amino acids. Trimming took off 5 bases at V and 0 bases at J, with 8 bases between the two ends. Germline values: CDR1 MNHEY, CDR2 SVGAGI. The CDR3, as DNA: TGTGCCAGCAGTCCGCGGGATAGCAATCAGCCCCAGCATTTT. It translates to CASSPRDSNQPQHF.

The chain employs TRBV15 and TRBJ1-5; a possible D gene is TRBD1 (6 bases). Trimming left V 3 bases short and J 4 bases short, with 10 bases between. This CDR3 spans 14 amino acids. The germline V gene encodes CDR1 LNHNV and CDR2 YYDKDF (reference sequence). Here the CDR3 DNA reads TGTGCCACCAGCAGGGACAGACTTAATCAGCCCCAGCATTTT. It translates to CATSRDRLNQPQHF. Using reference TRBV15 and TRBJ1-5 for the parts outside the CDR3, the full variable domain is DAMVIQNPRYQVTQFGKPVTLSCSQTLNHNVMYWYQQKSSQAPKLLFHYYDKDFNNEADTPDNFQSRRPNTSFCFLDIRSPGLGDTAMYLCATSRDRLNQPQHFGDGTRLSIL.

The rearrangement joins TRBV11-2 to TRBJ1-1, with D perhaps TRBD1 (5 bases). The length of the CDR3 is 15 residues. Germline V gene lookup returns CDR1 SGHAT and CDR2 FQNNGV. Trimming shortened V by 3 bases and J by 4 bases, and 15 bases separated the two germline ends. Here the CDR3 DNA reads TGTGCCAGCAGCTTGCGACAGACCGCTGGCACTGAAGCTTTCTTT. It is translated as CASSLRQTAGTEAFF.

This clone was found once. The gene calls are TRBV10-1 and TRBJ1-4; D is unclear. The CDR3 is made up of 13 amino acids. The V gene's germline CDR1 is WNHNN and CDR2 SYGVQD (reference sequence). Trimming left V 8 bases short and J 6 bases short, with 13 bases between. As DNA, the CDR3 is TGCGCCAGCTCCCGTAACCCCGATGAAAAACTGTTTTTT. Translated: CASSRNPDEKLFF.

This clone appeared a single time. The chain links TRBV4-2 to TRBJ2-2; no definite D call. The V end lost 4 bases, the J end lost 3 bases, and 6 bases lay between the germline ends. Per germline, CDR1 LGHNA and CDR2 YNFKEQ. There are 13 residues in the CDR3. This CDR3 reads CASSLEDTGELFF. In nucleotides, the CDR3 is TGTGCCAGCAGCCTCGAGGACACCGGGGAGCTGTTTTTT.

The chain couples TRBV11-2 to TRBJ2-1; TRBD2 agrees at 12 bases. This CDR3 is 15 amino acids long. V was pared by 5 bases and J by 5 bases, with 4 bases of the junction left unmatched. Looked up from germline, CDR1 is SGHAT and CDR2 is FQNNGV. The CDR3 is CASSRTSGNNNEQFF. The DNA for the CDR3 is TGTGCCAGCAGCAGGACTAGCGGGAACAACAATGAGCAGTTCTTC.